These 21 T cell receptor beta chains originate from one sample sequenced in a study of cytomegalovirus exposure and HLA in healthy donors (dated by TCRdb to about 2017). Libraries were constructed by the immunoSEQ multiplex PCR assay. For the multiplex PCR, a mixture combining 60 forward primers for TCR Vbeta segments and 13 reverse primers for TCR Jbeta segments was used. In TCRdb, the immuneACCESS table is reduced to in-frame sequences with V and J assigned. These tables do not hold every clone; where another copy was compared, an unresolved V gene accounts for under half, and the others remain unexplained. The sample data list about 160,000 clones, and 60% to 80% of these were observed just once. 1.3% to 1.5% of the sample rests with the top ten. Sequencing input: PBMCs. Receptors were obtained from a man in his fifties or sixties in good health and CMV-seronegative.

The chain carries TRBV5-1 and TRBJ2-5; TRBD2 agrees at 9 bases. Germline assignment: CDR1 SGHRS and CDR2 YFSETQ. V lost 7 bases, J lost 5 bases, and 15 bases stayed unmatched. The CDR3 contains 16 residues. CDR3 loop: CASRGGGTSRRETQYF. In nucleotides, the CDR3 is TGCGCCAGCCGCGGGGGGGGGACTAGCCGTCGGGAGACCCAGTACTTC.

The rearrangement joins TRBV30 to TRBJ1-3; D gene unclear. This CDR3 contains 11 residues. Germline V gene sequence: CDR1 GTSNPN, CDR2 SVGIG (reference sequence). CDR3 in amino acids: CARGTGNTIYF. The CDR3 nucleotides read TGTGCGCGAGGTACTGGAAACACCATATATTTT.

V and J are TRBV15 and TRBJ1-5, with 8 bases fitting TRBD1. This CDR3 is built from 14 residues. The V and J ends lost 3 bases and 6 bases, in that order; junction bases with no gene match: 4. Per germline, CDR1 LNHNV and CDR2 YYDKDF (reference sequence). The CDR3 loop is CATSRTGVGQPQHF. The CDR3 DNA follows: TGTGCCACCAGCAGGACAGGGGTGGGTCAGCCCCAGCATTTT.

The V gene is TRBV29-1, the J gene TRBJ2-1; D is ambiguous. The CDR3 spans 10 residues. Per the germline V gene, CDR1 is SQVTM and CDR2 is ANQGSEA. The V gene lost 4 bases and the J gene lost 4 bases, with 2 bases spanning the gap. The CDR3 here is CSVAYNEQFF. For the CDR3, the DNA is TGCAGCGTTGCTTACAATGAGCAGTTCTTC.

This rearrangement joins TRBV5-4 to TRBJ1-2; the D gene is possibly TRBD1 (6 bases). The CDR3 length is 14 residues. Germline V lookup: CDR1 SGHNT, CDR2 YYREEE (reference sequence). Trimming shortened V by 4 bases and J by 0 bases, and 10 bases separated the two germline ends. The CDR3 protein is CASSGQPSNYGYTF. The CDR3 DNA reads as TGTGCCAGCAGCGGACAGCCCTCTAACTATGGCTACACCTTC.

Details on this clone: Other DNA variants within this sample encode the same CDR3. The chain combines TRBV5-1 with TRBJ2-5; 12 bases are a match to TRBD2. CDR3 length: 16 amino acids. Germline V CDR1 and CDR2: SGHRS, YFSETQ. V shed 0 bases and J 1 base; nucleotides not matched to a gene: 1. DNA of the CDR3: TGCGCCAGCAGCTTGGGACTAGCGGGGGCCCAAGAGACCCAGTACTTC. Translating gives CASSLGLAGAQETQYF. Together with reference TRBV5-1 and TRBJ2-5, the CDR3 gives the full variable domain: KAGVTQTPRYLIKTRGQQVTLSCSPISGHRSVSWYQQTPGQGLQFLFEYFSETQRNKGNFPGRFSGRQFSNSRSEMNVSTLELGDSALYLCASSLGLAGAQETQYFGPGTRLLVL.

The table lists this clone with a count of one. This sequence joins TRBV30 and TRBJ2-2; possible D gene TRBD2, 5 bases. The CDR3 covers 16 residues. Trimming removed 3 bases from V and 8 bases from J, with 22 bases in between. Germline loops: CDR1 GTSNPN, CDR2 SVGIG (reference sequence). CDR3 coding DNA: TGTGCCTGGAGGGCCTTTATTGGAGTTCGGGGAGGGGAGCTGTTTTTT. Its translation: CAWRAFIGVRGGELFF.

The rearrangement uses TRBV5-1 and TRBJ1-1, with D possibly matching TRBD1 (5 bases). Germline assignment: CDR1 SGHRS and CDR2 YFSETQ. Trimming stripped 1 base from V and 3 bases from J, with 22 bases between. The CDR3 is made up of 18 amino acids. The CDR3 spells CASSLFGQGMVGDTEAFF. The CDR3 nucleotides read TGCGCCAGCAGCTTGTTCGGCCAGGGAATGGTTGGGGACACTGAAGCTTTCTTT.

This chain connects TRBV2 to TRBJ2-3; TRBD1 is a possible D gene (5 bases). The CDR3 covers 14 residues. Trimming took off 2 bases at V and 6 bases at J, with 12 bases between the two ends. From germline, CDR1 is SNHLY and CDR2 FYNNEI. CDR3 protein: CASSENRRRDTQYF. DNA of the CDR3: TGTGCCAGCAGTGAAAACAGGCGGCGGGATACGCAGTATTTT.

In this sample, this clone turned up once. This chain connects TRBV5-1 to TRBJ2-2; TRBD2 matches 8 bases. The junction had 7 bases not matched to a gene; V was cut back by 0 bases and J by 6 bases. The CDR3 consists of 16 residues. Germline V gene sequence: CDR1 SGHRS, CDR2 YFSETQ. The CDR3 nucleotides read TGCGCCAGCAGCTTGGGCGGACTAGCTCGCCCCGGGGAGCTGTTTTTT. It yields the protein CASSLGGLARPGELFF.

The chain couples TRBV7-2 to TRBJ1-2; possible D gene TRBD1, 5 bases. This CDR3 is 14 amino acids long. V lost 1 base to trimming and J lost 4 bases, with 10 bases between them. CDR1 is SGHTA, CDR2 FQGNSA, per germline. CDR3 sequence reads: CASSLDGGIYGYTF. Written as DNA, the CDR3 is TGTGCCAGCAGCTTAGATGGGGGGATCTATGGCTACACCTTC. The variable domain in full, with the rest retrieved from reference TRBV7-2 and TRBJ1-2, is GAGVSQSPSNKVTEKGKDVELRCDPISGHTALYWYRQSLGQGLEFLIYFQGNSAPDKSGLPSDRFSAERTGGSVSTLTIQRTQQEDSAVYLCASSLDGGIYGYTFGSGTRLTVV.

This clone appeared a few times. The rearrangement uses TRBV28 and TRBJ2-1, with TRBD2 as a possible D gene (7 bases). Trimming cost V 5 bases and J 6 bases, with 17 bases left between them. CDR1 and CDR2 from the germline V gene are MDHEN and SYDVKM. The CDR3 runs to 15 residues. CDR3 loop: CASSASGGRGNEQFF. As DNA, the CDR3 is TGTGCCAGCAGTGCTTCGGGGGGCAGGGGCAATGAGCAGTTCTTC.

V and J are TRBV30 and TRBJ2-4, with TRBD2 as a possible D gene (6 bases). The CDR3 runs 13 residues. Trimming cost V 5 bases and J 11 bases, with 19 bases left between them. CDR1 and CDR2 from the germline V gene are GTSNPN and SVGIG (reference sequence). The CDR3 here is CAWGIGTSGLQYF. DNA of the CDR3: TGTGCCTGGGGGATTGGGACTTCGGGGCTTCAGTACTTC.

CDR3 nucleotide sequence: TGTGCCAGCAGTGAGAATCTACCGAACACTGAAGCTTTCTTT. This codes for CASSENLPNTEAFF. The chain recombines TRBV25-1 with TRBJ1-1; D not resolved. The length of the CDR3 is 14 residues. Deletions cut 3 bases from V and 1 base from J, with 9 bases between. The germline gives CDR1 MGHDK, CDR2 SYGVNS.

Here the CDR3 reads CASSPNKQETQYF. CDR3 DNA sequence: TGTGCCAGCTCACCGAACAAACAAGAGACCCAGTACTTC. This sequence joins TRBV18 and TRBJ2-5; no definite D call. CDR1 KGHSH and CDR2 LQKENI come from the germline V gene. Trimming shortened V by 3 bases and J by 2 bases, and 7 bases separated the two germline ends. The CDR3 has 13 amino acids.

The genes are TRBV15 and TRBJ1-5; TRBD1 matches 8 bases. The ends lost 2 bases at V and 11 bases at J; junction bases unmatched: 20. From germline, CDR1 is LNHNV and CDR2 YYDKDF (reference sequence). CDR3 length equals 18 residues. Here the CDR3 reads CATSRSAVRTGSQSAQHF. The CDR3, as DNA: TGTGCCACCAGCAGAAGCGCGGTGAGGACAGGGTCCCAATCGGCCCAGCATTTT.

The genes are TRBV7-2 and TRBJ2-7, with a weak D call TRBD2 (6 bases). V was shortened by 5 bases and J by 6 bases, with 20 bases between the two germline ends. The CDR3 contains 15 residues. Germline values: CDR1 SGHTA, CDR2 FQGNSA. The CDR3 here is CASSPSVEGFGEQYF. CDR3 coding DNA: TGTGCCAGCAGCCCGTCGGTGGAGGGTTTCGGCGAGCAGTACTTC.

The rearrangement links TRBV5-4 to TRBJ2-5, with 7 bases aligning to TRBD1. The CDR3 has 14 residues. CDR1 and CDR2 (germline): SGHNT, YYREEE (reference sequence). V was pared by 0 bases and J by 4 bases, with 3 bases of the junction left unmatched. The DNA for the CDR3 is TGTGCCAGCAGCTTGGACAGGGGCACAGAGACCCAGTACTTC. Translating it yields CASSLDRGTETQYF.

The J gene is TRBJ1-2, the V gene TRBV7-2, with a possible D match to TRBD1 (6 bases). Trimming stripped 0 bases from V and 7 bases from J, with 18 bases between. CDR1 SGHTA and CDR2 FQGNSA come from the germline V gene. The CDR3 spans 16 residues. CDR3: CASSLASSGVGFGYTF. The CDR3 nucleotides are TGTGCCAGCAGCTTAGCGTCCTCAGGGGTAGGGTTTGGCTACACCTTC.

The V gene is TRBV30, the J gene TRBJ1-5; D gene uncertain. Trimming cost V 2 bases and J 3 bases, with 8 bases left between them. The CDR3 has 13 amino acids. Germline V gives CDR1 GTSNPN, CDR2 SVGIG (reference sequence). In DNA, the CDR3 is TGTGCCTGGAGTCCACTAGACAATCAGCCCCAGCATTTT. It translates to CAWSPLDNQPQHF.

J is TRBJ1-1 and V is TRBV19; D is perhaps TRBD1 (6 bases). V lost 6 bases and J lost 3, with 11 bases in between. The CDR3 totals 13 residues. CDR1 and CDR2 from the germline V gene are LNHDA and SQIVND (reference sequence). The CDR3 region has the DNA TGTGCCAGTAGCTCGGACAGTTACACTGAAGCTTTCTTT. Amino acids: CASSSDSYTEAFF.